This is a list of T cell receptor beta chains from one sample in a study of blood T cell repertoires in COVID-19. Sequenced by immunoSEQ multiplex PCR; TCRdb stores in-frame clones only, minus some. The table includes about 61,000 clones, roughly 80% detected once. Input material: peripheral blood. The receptors shown here come from an elderly man with active or convalescent COVID-19. The CDR3 runs from the conserved cysteine through the conserved F or W. Not every row has a clone size; where given, it reads once, few, many or a size class.

TRBJ1-4 | 15 | - | TRBV12-5 | CASGLAGQGNEKLFF
TRBJ2-1 | 16 | - | TRBV28 | CASSLSGTPTYNEQFF
TRBJ1-6 | 15 | - | TRBV7-9 | CASSPQGTENSPLHF
TRBJ1-2 | 16 | - | TRBV6-6 | CASSYSQGGANYGYTF
TRBJ1-6 | 16 | - | TRBV2 | CASSGSRGLDNSPLHF
TRBJ2-5 | 16 | - | TRBV10-1 | CASSESRGAGGETQYF
TRBJ1-3 | 15 | - | TRBV6-5 | CASSYGTGAGNTIYF
TRBJ2-7 | 17 | few | TRBV30 | CASSGQRGTGGSYEQYF
TRBJ1-5 | 14 | once | TRBV2 | CASWRGQLNQPQHF
TRBJ2-7 | 17 | - | TRBV28 | CASSAGTSGPSSYEQYF
TRBJ2-7 | 13 | - | TRBV7-9 | CASPGGTPYEQYF
TRBJ2-5 | 15 | - | TRBV3-1/TRBV3-2 | CASTLNQGPRETQYF
TRBJ2-2 | 16 | - | TRBV2 | CASSSTGIANTGELFF
TRBJ1-6 | 15 | - | TRBV27 | CASSPTWGPGSPLHF
TRBJ2-5 | 15 | few | TRBV6-5 | CASSYWDSPFETQYF
TRBJ1-1 | 13 | - | TRBV5-1 | CASSIGGNVEAFF
TRBJ1-2 | 14 | - | TRBV6-2/TRBV6-3 | CASSTPDRGGGYTF
TRBJ1-6 | 14 | - | TRBV28 | CASNLGGLGSPLHF
TRBJ2-1 | 14 | - | TRBV18 | CASQTGGGGPEQFF
TRBJ1-2 | 16 | - | TRBV5-6 | CASSTSGRGEHYGYTF
TRBJ2-2 | 13 | - | TRBV29-1 | CSVTLAGAGELFF
TRBJ2-1 | 15 | - | TRBV2 | CASTGLLAGHNEQFF
TRBJ1-3 | 15 | - | TRBV9 | CASSTQTGGGNTIYF
TRBJ1-2 | 14 | - | TRBV29-1 | CSVERGTGGYGYTF
TRBJ1-1 | 16 | - | TRBV9 | CARPSLGRQPNTEAFF
TRBJ2-2 | 14 | once | TRBV11-1 | CASSLNPGTGELFF
TRBJ2-5 | 13 | few | TRBV2 | CASSVSGEETQYF
TRBJ2-1 | 13 | - | TRBV7-9 | CASSLVLAGEQFF
TRBJ1-3 | 14 | - | TRBV29-1 | CSVSSGAGGNTIYF
TRBJ2-2 | 15 | - | TRBV7-2 | CASSREWQGHGELFF
TRBJ1-2 | 11 | - | TRBV7-9 | CASSSFYGYTF
TRBJ2-3 | 14 | once | TRBV5-8 | CASSPRLATDTQYF
TRBJ2-3 | 15 | - | TRBV7-2 | CASSLGGDHTDTQYF
TRBJ2-2 | 16 | - | TRBV9 | CASSPRKGQKTGELFF
TRBJ1-5 | 15 | - | TRBV5-1 | CASSAGTGINQPQHF
TRBJ1-6 | 15 | once | TRBV27 | CASSSTGLSNSPLHF